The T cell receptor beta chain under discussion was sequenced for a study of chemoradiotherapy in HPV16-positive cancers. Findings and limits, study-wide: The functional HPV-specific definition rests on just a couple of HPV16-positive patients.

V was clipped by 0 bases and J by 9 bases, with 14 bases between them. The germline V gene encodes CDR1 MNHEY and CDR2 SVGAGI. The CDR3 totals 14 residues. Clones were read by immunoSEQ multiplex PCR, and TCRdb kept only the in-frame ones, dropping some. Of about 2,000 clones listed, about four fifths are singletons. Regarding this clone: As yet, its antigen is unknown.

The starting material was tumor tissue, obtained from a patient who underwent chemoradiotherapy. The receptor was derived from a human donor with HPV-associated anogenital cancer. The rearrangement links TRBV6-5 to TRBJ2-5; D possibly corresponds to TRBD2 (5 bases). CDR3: CASSYSYDPRAQYF. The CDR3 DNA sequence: TGTGCCAGCAGTTACTCCTACGACCCGCGGGCCCAGTACTTC.